This entry lists 22 T cell receptor beta chains sequenced from one sample in a study of shared clonotypes between healthy human individuals. Sequencing used immunoSEQ multiplex PCR; TCRdb keeps in-frame clones, though not all of them. The table lists approximately 2.3 million clones, approximately 93% of them singletons. Sequencing input: naive CD4+ T cells from PBMCs. The subset is: CD45RA+ positively selected. The receptor set was obtained from a man younger than 35 in good health. Some clones in this sample may be carry-over from other donors' samples.

The chain combines TRBV7-2 with TRBJ2-5; D is ambiguous. Germline CDR1 and CDR2: SGHTA and FQGNSA. CDR3 length: 15 residues. Deletions cut 2 bases from V and 2 bases from J, with 12 bases between. CDR3 sequence (DNA): TGTGCCAGCAGCTTATCTCTCAGCAGGCAAGAGACCCAGTACTTC. Its translation: CASSLSLSRQETQYF.

The CDR3 nucleotides read TGTGCCAGCAGCTCCCAGGGGGGGGCGGGAGGATACTACGAGCAGTACTTC. Translation gives CASSSQGGAGGYYEQYF. The gene calls are TRBV7-2 and TRBJ2-7; possibly TRBD2 for D (8 bases). Per germline, CDR1 SGHTA and CDR2 FQGNSA. There are 17 residues in the CDR3. V was shortened by 4 bases and J by 3 bases, with 22 bases between the two germline ends. The complete variable domain, with remaining parts taken from reference TRBV7-2 and TRBJ2-7, reads GAGVSQSPSNKVTEKGKDVELRCDPISGHTALYWYRQSLGQGLEFLIYFQGNSAPDKSGLPSDRFSAERTGGSVSTLTIQRTQQEDSAVYLCASSSQGGAGGYYEQYFGPGTRLTVT.

The rearrangement uses TRBV28 and TRBJ1-5; tentatively, D is TRBD1 (6 bases). V was shortened by 6 bases and J by 2 bases, with 17 bases between the two germline ends. The CDR3 is made up of 16 amino acids. Germline CDR1 and CDR2: MDHEN and SYDVKM. The CDR3 DNA is TGTGCCAGCAGACCCCAGTTGGGGGCTGGCAATCAGCCCCAGCATTTT. Translated: CASRPQLGAGNQPQHF.

The chain uses TRBV5-1 and TRBJ2-5; D gene uncertain. The ends were cut back, 0 bases at V and 5 bases at J, with 8 bases in the middle. Per germline, CDR1 SGHRS and CDR2 YFSETQ. The CDR3 loop spans 13 amino acids. The CDR3 DNA reads TGCGCCAGCAGCTTGGAGGGTTTTGAGACCCAGTACTTC. It is translated as CASSLEGFETQYF.

The CDR3 DNA follows: TGTGCCAGCGGAGTCCGGGGCCCGAACACTGAAGCTTTCTTT. It codes for CASGVRGPNTEAFF. This sequence joins TRBV6-1 and TRBJ1-1, with a tentative D call TRBD1 (5 bases). Germline assignment: CDR1 MNHNS and CDR2 SASEGT. The CDR3 sequence is 14 residues long. Trimming removed 8 bases from V and 1 base from J, with 14 bases in between.

V and J are TRBV14 and TRBJ1-1; D unclear. Germline CDR1 is SGHDN and CDR2 is FVKESK. The V end was cut by 1 base, the J end by 9 bases, with 12 bases between. This CDR3 region has 13 residues. The CDR3 spells CASSQVMEAKAFF. The CDR3 region has the DNA TGTGCCAGCAGCCAAGTGATGGAAGCCAAAGCTTTCTTT.

The rearrangement joins TRBV9 to TRBJ1-1; weak D call: TRBD1 (6 bases). The V gene lost 0 bases and the J gene lost 0 bases, with 9 bases spanning the gap. CDR3 length: 15 amino acids. In germline, CDR1 is SGDLS, CDR2 YYNGEE. The CDR3 DNA sequence: TGTGCCAGCAGCGTAGAACCAGGGGTGAACACTGAAGCTTTCTTT. This sequence encodes CASSVEPGVNTEAFF. Full variable domain (outside the CDR3, taken from reference TRBV9 and TRBJ1-1): DSGVTQTPKHLITATGQRVTLRCSPRSGDLSVYWYQQSLDQGLQFLIQYYNGEERAKGNILERFSAQQFPDLHSELNLSSLELGDSALYFCASSVEPGVNTEAFFGQGTRLTVV.

This clone was seen a handful of times. The chain recombines TRBV27 with TRBJ1-4; TRBD1 aligns across 9 bases. Germline CDR1 is MNHEY and CDR2 is SMNVEV (reference sequence). The ends lost 4 bases at V and 7 bases at J; junction bases unmatched: 7. The CDR3 is 15 residues long. The CDR3 is CASSSRTGDSEKLFF. CDR3 sequence (DNA): TGTGCCAGCAGTTCCCGGACAGGGGATAGTGAAAAACTGTTTTTT.

The chain combines TRBV5-6 with TRBJ1-1; tentative D call: TRBD1 (5 bases). CDR1 SGHDT and CDR2 YYEEEE come from the germline V gene. The CDR3 runs 17 residues. V lost 4 bases to trimming and J lost 0 bases, with 19 bases between them. The CDR3 sequence: CASSGGTRGTLNTEAFF. Written as DNA, the CDR3 is TGTGCCAGCAGCGGGGGGACCCGGGGGACTCTGAACACTGAAGCTTTCTTT.

The chain recombines TRBV18 with TRBJ1-2, with 10 positions matching TRBD1. The CDR3 runs 16 residues. The germline V gene encodes CDR1 KGHSH and CDR2 LQKENI. The V and J ends lost 5 bases and 4 bases, in that order; junction bases with no gene match: 10. The CDR3 is CASSSGQGMLSYGYTF. The CDR3 coding sequence is TGTGCCAGCTCATCGGGACAGGGGATGTTGAGCTATGGCTACACCTTC.

This chain uses TRBV25-1 with TRBJ2-1; unclear D gene. Trimming took 7 bases from V and 3 from J, leaving 13 bases between them. From germline, CDR1 is MGHDK and CDR2 SYGVNS. There are 14 residues in the CDR3. CDR3 nucleotide sequence: TGTGCCAGCACTGTCTGGGTCTTCTACAATGAGCAGTTCTTC. It specifies CASTVWVFYNEQFF.

This chain links TRBV19 with TRBJ2-7; D not certain. V was pared by 1 base and J by 3 bases, with 10 bases between. The CDR3 loop spans 14 amino acids. Germline V lookup: CDR1 LNHDA, CDR2 SQIVND (reference sequence). CDR3 in DNA: TGTGCCAGTAGTATAGGATCGAAAGGCTACGAGCAGTACTTC. This gives the protein CASSIGSKGYEQYF.

The chain couples TRBV9 to TRBJ2-3, with 7 bases fitting TRBD1. The CDR3 length is 19 residues. After removal of 4 bases from V and 1 base from J, the junction contained 18 bases not matched to a gene. From germline, CDR1 is SGDLS and CDR2 YYNGEE. The CDR3 sequence: CASSPRSWGRQGRTDTQYF. The CDR3 region has the DNA TGTGCCAGCAGCCCCCGTAGTTGGGGCCGACAGGGACGCACAGATACGCAGTATTTT.

This rearrangement joins TRBV18 to TRBJ2-5; D possibly corresponds to TRBD1 (6 bases). CDR3 length: 15 amino acids. The V and J ends lost 3 bases and 5 bases respectively, with 16 bases between them. The V gene's germline CDR1 is KGHSH and CDR2 LQKENI. This chain's CDR3 is CASSPSQGPRETQYF. CDR3 DNA: TGTGCCAGCTCACCCTCACAGGGTCCCCGGGAGACCCAGTACTTC.

This clone was seen a single time. The rearrangement joins TRBV7-6 to TRBJ1-6; D uncertain. In germline, CDR1 is SGHVS, CDR2 FNYEAQ. The CDR3 runs 12 residues. Trimming left V 6 bases short and J 7 bases short, with 7 bases between. CDR3: CASSKQNSPLHF. Written as DNA, the CDR3 is TGTGCCAGCAGTAAACAGAATTCACCCCTCCACTTT.

The rearrangement joins TRBV11-2 to TRBJ2-7; D remains ambiguous. The CDR3 has 14 amino acids. The V end lost 3 bases, the J end lost 0 bases, and 9 bases lay between the germline ends. Germline CDR1 reads SGHAT; CDR2 reads FQNNGV. The CDR3 reads CASSFGRSSYEQYF. CDR3 bases: TGTGCCAGCAGCTTCGGACGGAGCTCCTACGAGCAGTACTTC.

The V call is TRBV6-6, the J call TRBJ1-1; 9 positions agree with TRBD1. The CDR3 is 15 residues long. CDR1 MNHNY and CDR2 SVGAGI come from the germline V gene (reference sequence). V dropped 4 bases and J dropped 2; count of bases not matched to a gene: 5. Here the CDR3 DNA reads TGTGCCAGCAGTTTGGGACAGGGTGTTAACACTGAAGCTTTCTTT. As protein: CASSLGQGVNTEAFF.

The chain uses TRBV19 and TRBJ1-5, with no clear D. Trimming pared 6 bases from V and 0 bases from J, leaving 6 bases between. The CDR3 loop spans 13 amino acids. CDR1 LNHDA and CDR2 SQIVND come from the germline V gene (reference sequence). This CDR3 reads CASRQDSNQPQHF. As DNA, the CDR3 is TGTGCCAGTAGGCAGGATAGCAATCAGCCCCAGCATTTT.

V gene TRBV28 combines with J gene TRBJ1-2; D remains ambiguous. There are 13 residues in the CDR3. The V end was cut by 4 bases, the J end by 0 bases, with 6 bases between. The V gene's germline CDR1 is MDHEN and CDR2 SYDVKM. The CDR3 DNA is TGTGCCAGCAGTTCGGTCTCTAACTATGGCTACACCTTC. Amino acid sequence: CASSSVSNYGYTF.

This chain links TRBV2 with TRBJ2-1; D unclear. V lost 2 bases to trimming and J lost 6 bases, with 17 bases between them. The CDR3 runs 16 residues. In germline, CDR1 is SNHLY, CDR2 FYNNEI. CDR3 bases: TGTGCCAGCAGTGAACCCCGGGCCAAAGGGCCCAATGAGCAGTTCTTC. Protein sequence: CASSEPRAKGPNEQFF.

J is TRBJ2-7 and V is TRBV5-1; D tentatively reads TRBD1 or TRBD2 (5 bases each). Between the trimmed V and J ends, which lost 4 bases and 4 bases, there was a span of 15 bases. The CDR3 loop spans 14 amino acids. Germline V gives CDR1 SGHRS, CDR2 YFSETQ. The CDR3 DNA follows: TGCGCCAGCAGCGAGGGACCGGGTAGATACGAGCAGTACTTC. Protein: CASSEGPGRYEQYF.

The chain is built from TRBV4-1 and TRBJ2-1; D tentatively reads TRBD1 or TRBD2 (6 bases each). Trimming pared 1 base from V and 7 bases from J, leaving 20 bases between. The CDR3 has 17 residues. The germline V gene encodes CDR1 MGHRA and CDR2 YSYEKL. The CDR3 nucleotides read TGCGCCAGCAGCCAAGGATTCGGTTTCGGGGGCGTAAATGAGCAGTTCTTC. Residues: CASSQGFGFGGVNEQFF.